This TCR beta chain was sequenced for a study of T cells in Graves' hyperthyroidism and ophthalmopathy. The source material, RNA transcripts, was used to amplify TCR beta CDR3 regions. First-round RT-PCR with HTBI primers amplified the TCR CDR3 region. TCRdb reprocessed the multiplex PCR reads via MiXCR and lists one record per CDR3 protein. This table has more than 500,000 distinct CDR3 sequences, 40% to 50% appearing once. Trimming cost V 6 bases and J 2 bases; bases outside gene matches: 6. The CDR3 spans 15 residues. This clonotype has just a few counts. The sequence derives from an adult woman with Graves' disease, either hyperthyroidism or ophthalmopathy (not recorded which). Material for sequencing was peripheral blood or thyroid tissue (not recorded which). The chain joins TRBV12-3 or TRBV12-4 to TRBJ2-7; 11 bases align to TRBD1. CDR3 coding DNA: TGTGCCAGCAGCCAAGGGACAGGGGGAACCTACGAGCAGTACTTC. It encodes CASSQGTGGTYEQYF.